The sequence of this T cell receptor beta chain was determined in a study of cytomegalovirus exposure and HLA in healthy donors. For this clone: Its antigen is undetermined.

Use of 60 Vbeta and 13 Jbeta primers characterized the PCR. Sequencing used immunoSEQ multiplex PCR; TCRdb keeps in-frame clones, though not all of them. The table has about 110,000 clones, over 55% seen once. Study-wide results and limits: The authors assumed roughly uniform sequencing depth across donors for presence/absence analyses.

The V gene end was trimmed by 0 bases and the J gene end by 2 bases; junction bases not matched to a gene: 1. Looked up from germline, CDR1 is SGHRS and CDR2 is YFSETQ. The CDR3 runs 14 residues. The clonotype comes from a female donor in good health and CMV-seronegative. The specimen was PBMCs. The genes are TRBV5-1 and TRBJ2-5, with 7 nucleotides matching TRBD2. The CDR3 spells CASSLAGGQETQYF. The DNA of the CDR3 is TGCGCCAGCAGCTTGGCGGGGGGACAAGAGACCCAGTACTTC. Full variable domain (outside the CDR3, taken from reference TRBV5-1 and TRBJ2-5): KAGVTQTPRYLIKTRGQQVTLSCSPISGHRSVSWYQQTPGQGLQFLFEYFSETQRNKGNFPGRFSGRQFSNSRSEMNVSTLELGDSALYLCASSLAGGQETQYFGPGTRLLVL.